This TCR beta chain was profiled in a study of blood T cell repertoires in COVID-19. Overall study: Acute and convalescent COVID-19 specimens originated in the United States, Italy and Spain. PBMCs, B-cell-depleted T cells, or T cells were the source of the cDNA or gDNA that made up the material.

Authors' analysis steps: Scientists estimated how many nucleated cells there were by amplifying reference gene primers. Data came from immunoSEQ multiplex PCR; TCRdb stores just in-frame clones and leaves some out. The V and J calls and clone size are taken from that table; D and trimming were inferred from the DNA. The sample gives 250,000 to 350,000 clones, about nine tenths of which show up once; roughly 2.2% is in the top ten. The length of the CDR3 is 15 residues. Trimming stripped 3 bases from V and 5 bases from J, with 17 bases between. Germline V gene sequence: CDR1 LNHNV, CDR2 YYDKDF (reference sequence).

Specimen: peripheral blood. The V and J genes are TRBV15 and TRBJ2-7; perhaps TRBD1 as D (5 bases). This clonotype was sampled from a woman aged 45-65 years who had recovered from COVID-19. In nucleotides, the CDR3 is TGTGCCACCAGCAGTAACAGGTCCCCTAGGAACGAGCAGTACTTC. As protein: CATSSNRSPRNEQYF.